This entry lists 8 T cell receptor beta chains sequenced from one sample in a study of blood T cells in healthy people across ages. Then a second PCR, running roughly 7 to 11 cycles, was carried out with a sample-barcoded 5' primer and a J-beta primer mix. TCRdb analysed the 5' RACE reads with MiXCR anew, one entry per CDR3 protein. The table includes about 780,000 distinct CDR3 sequences, about 42% detected once. What was sequenced was blood. The receptors here all came from a man aged 80 or over in good health.

This clonotype was seen ten or more times. The chain couples TRBV24-1 to TRBJ2-1, with D possibly matching TRBD1 (6 bases). Germline loops: CDR1 KGHDR, CDR2 SFDVKD. Between the trimmed V and J ends, which lost 5 bases and 6 bases, there was a span of 16 bases. The CDR3 extends over 15 amino acids. The CDR3: CATSAQGGLVNEQFF. In DNA form, the CDR3 reads TGTGCCACCAGTGCCCAAGGGGGTTTGGTCAATGAGCAGTTCTTC.

A word on this clonotype: One junction end disagrees with the germline gene, perhaps due to a read error. The chain combines TRBV9 with TRBJ1-2; D unresolved. The CDR3 extends over 14 amino acids. The V gene's germline CDR1 is SGDLS and CDR2 YYNGEE. In DNA, the CDR3 is TGTGCCAGCAGCCCCAGCATTAATAGCTATGGCTGCACCTTC. It codes for CASSPSINSYGCTF.

The chain carries TRBV5-1 and TRBJ2-5, with D perhaps TRBD2 (5 bases). CDR3 length: 14 residues. V lost 7 bases to trimming and J lost 5 bases, with 18 bases between them. The germline V gene encodes CDR1 SGHRS and CDR2 YFSETQ. The CDR3 sequence: CASSDLLGVETQYF. CDR3 bases: TGCGCCAGCTCCGATCTACTAGGCGTCGAGACCCAGTACTTC.

This rearrangement joins TRBV20-1 to TRBJ2-1, with 10 bases aligning to TRBD2. Germline V lookup: CDR1 DFQATT, CDR2 SNEGSKA (reference sequence). V trimming: 3 bases; J trimming: 4 bases; junction bases outside the gene matches: 9. This CDR3 spans 16 amino acids. Here the CDR3 DNA reads TGCAGTGCTAGTCTGAGCGGGAGGGCCCTATACAATGAGCAGTTCTTC. This gives the protein CSASLSGRALYNEQFF.

This clonotype was picked up a small number of times. The chain has TRBV6-6 and TRBJ2-1; a weak D match, TRBD2 (6 bases). The germline V and J ends were trimmed by 10 bases and 2 bases, with 18 bases remaining between them. This CDR3 comprises 15 residues. The germline CDR1 and CDR2 sequences are MNHNY and SVGAGI (reference sequence). CDR3 in amino acids: CATSALGGAYNEQFF. The CDR3 coding sequence is TGTGCCACCTCTGCCCTGGGCGGGGCCTACAATGAGCAGTTCTTC.

Comments on this clonotype: A junction end diverges from the germline sequence, so it may reflect a read error. This chain links TRBV4-2 with TRBJ2-5; no firm D call. CDR3 length equals 12 residues. In germline, CDR1 is LGHNA, CDR2 YNFKEQ. The CDR3 region has the DNA TGTGCCAGCAGCCAAGATCGAGAGGCCCAGTACTTC. Encoded protein: CASSQDREAQYF.

This clonotype was recorded a few times. This sequence joins TRBV11-3 and TRBJ2-1, with 9 bases aligning to TRBD2. The germline V gene encodes CDR1 SGHNT and CDR2 YENEEA. The V segment lost 5 bases and the J segment 4 bases; nucleotides outside the gene matches: 6. This CDR3 spans 15 amino acids. DNA for the CDR3: TGTGCCAGCAGCCGCGGGGGGGGCGGGTACAATGAGCAGTTCTTC. It is translated as CASSRGGGGYNEQFF. The entire variable domain, with the rest obtained from reference TRBV11-3 and TRBJ2-1, is as follows: EAGVVQSPRYKIIEKKQPVAFWCNPISGHNTLYWYLQNLGQGPELLIRYENEEAVDDSQLPKDRFSAERLKGVDSTLKIQPAELGDSAVYLCASSRGGGGYNEQFFGPGTRLTVL.

The V gene is TRBV28, the J gene TRBJ2-3; TRBD1 agrees at 9 bases. CDR1 is MDHEN and CDR2 is SYDVKM in the germline V gene. V trimming: 5 bases; J trimming: 1 base; junction bases outside the gene matches: 4. The CDR3 runs to 15 residues. The CDR3 spells CASSPYRGRTDTQYF. For the CDR3, the DNA is TGTGCCAGCAGTCCATACAGGGGGCGCACAGATACGCAGTATTTT. The whole variable domain, remainder taken from reference TRBV28 and TRBJ2-3, is DVKVTQSSRYLVKRTGEKVFLECVQDMDHENMFWYRQDPGLGLRLIYFSYDVKMKEKGDIPEGYSVSREKKERFSLILESASTNQTSMYLCASSPYRGRTDTQYFGPGTRLTVL.